Listed here are 10 T cell receptor beta chains from one sample, sequenced in a study of blood T cell repertoires in COVID-19. Some clones are missing from TCRdb's copy, which holds only in-frame ones; the method was immunoSEQ multiplex PCR. The table has 150,000 or so clones, 84% seen once. The sample taken for sequencing was peripheral blood. The source of these receptors is a middle-aged man who had recovered from COVID-19.

V usage is TRBV18 and J usage is TRBJ2-2; D is possibly TRBD1 (6 bases). Looked up from germline, CDR1 is KGHSH and CDR2 is LQKENI. This CDR3 region has 15 residues. With 5 bases removed from V and 3 bases from J, the gap between germline ends came to 13 bases. CDR3 in DNA: TGTGCCAGCTCAAATCAGGGGATTGACACCGGGGAGCTGTTTTTT. The encoded protein is CASSNQGIDTGELFF.

The V call is TRBV5-1, the J call TRBJ2-5; 9 positions match TRBD1. The V segment lost 4 bases and the J segment 5 bases; nucleotides outside the gene matches: 12. The germline CDR1 and CDR2 sequences are SGHRS and YFSETQ. This CDR3 spans 16 amino acids. The CDR3 loop is CASSRTWDRVYETQYF. As DNA, the CDR3 is TGCGCCAGCAGCCGAACCTGGGACAGGGTATACGAGACCCAGTACTTC.

This clone has ten or more counts. This sample includes further DNA sequences coding for the same CDR3. The rearrangement uses TRBV29-1 and TRBJ1-2; D remains unclear. The CDR3 runs to 10 residues. Trimming took off 3 bases at V and 7 bases at J, with 6 bases between the two ends. The germline V gene encodes CDR1 SQVTM and CDR2 ANQGSEA. This CDR3 is CSVETGGYTF. CDR3 nucleotide sequence: TGCAGCGTTGAGACGGGTGGCTACACCTTC.

J is TRBJ2-5 and V is TRBV28; TRBD2 is a possible D gene (5 bases). This CDR3 region has 13 residues. The ends were cut back, 2 bases at V and 5 bases at J, with 9 bases in the middle. The germline V gene encodes CDR1 MDHEN and CDR2 SYDVKM. The CDR3 DNA reads as TGTGCCAGCAGTTTACCGGGGATCGAGACCCAGTACTTC. Translation: CASSLPGIETQYF.

This clone was seen a single time. The CDR3 spells CASSAASTGSEAFF. The CDR3 DNA is TGTGCCAGCAGCGCCGCCTCGACAGGGTCTGAAGCTTTCTTT. The chain recombines TRBV7-2 with TRBJ1-1, with TRBD1 matching 7 bases. The CDR3 sequence is 14 residues long. Germline CDR1 reads SGHTA; CDR2 reads FQGNSA. The junction had 9 bases not matched to a gene; V was cut back by 5 bases and J by 6 bases. The whole variable domain, filled in from reference TRBV7-2 and TRBJ1-1, reads GAGVSQSPSNKVTEKGKDVELRCDPISGHTALYWYRQSLGQGLEFLIYFQGNSAPDKSGLPSDRFSAERTGGSVSTLTIQRTQQEDSAVYLCASSAASTGSEAFFGQGTRLTVV.

The chain links TRBV7-6 to TRBJ2-5, with 14 bases matching TRBD2. This CDR3 spans 16 amino acids. V lost 5 bases, J lost 1 base, and 3 bases stayed unmatched. Germline CDR1 reads SGHVS; CDR2 reads FNYEAQ. This CDR3 reads CASSQGLAGAQETQYF. For the CDR3, the DNA is TGTGCCAGCAGCCAGGGACTAGCGGGGGCCCAAGAGACCCAGTACTTC.

The rearrangement joins TRBV4-1 to TRBJ2-2; D not certain. Trimming left V 4 bases short and J 3 bases short, with 15 bases between. CDR1 is MGHRA and CDR2 is YSYEKL in the germline V gene. The CDR3 contains 16 residues. This chain's CDR3 is CASSRSPTEHTGELFF. DNA for the CDR3: TGCGCCAGCAGCCGAAGCCCTACCGAGCACACCGGGGAGCTGTTTTTT.

The rearrangement joins TRBV3-1 (or the pseudogene TRBV3-2) to TRBJ2-7; 8 nucleotides agree with TRBD1. This CDR3 comprises 14 residues. Germline assignment: CDR1 LGHDT and CDR2 YNNKEL (reference sequence). V was pared by 4 bases and J by 2 bases, with 4 bases of the junction left unmatched. The CDR3 DNA reads TGTGCCAGCAGCCGAGACAGGGGCCCCTACGAGCAGTACTTC. Translating gives CASSRDRGPYEQYF.

The chain is built from TRBV29-1 and TRBJ1-2; D is perhaps TRBD1 (5 bases). The germline gives CDR1 SQVTM, CDR2 ANQGSEA. CDR3 length: 11 residues. The V gene lost 2 bases and the J gene lost 5 bases, with 6 bases spanning the gap. Here the CDR3 reads CSVEKGYGYTF. As DNA, the CDR3 is TGCAGCGTTGAAAAGGGGTATGGCTACACCTTC.

In this sample, this clone turned up a few times. The chain is built from TRBV19 and TRBJ2-7, with a tentative D call TRBD1 (5 bases). From germline, CDR1 is LNHDA and CDR2 SQIVND (reference sequence). This CDR3 is built from 14 residues. The germline V and J ends were trimmed by 3 bases and 2 bases, with 11 bases remaining between them. CDR3 bases: TGTGCCAGTAGTATGGGAAGGGGCACCTACGAGCAGTACTTC. Translating gives CASSMGRGTYEQYF.